A selection of T cell receptor beta chains follows, all from one sample in a study of blood T cell repertoires in COVID-19. Assay: immunoSEQ multiplex PCR; the TCRdb copy retains only in-frame clones and omits some. The repertoire holds 100,000 to 150,000 clones, with approximately 90% as singletons. The specimen sequenced was peripheral blood. These receptor sequences come from a man aged 50 to 59 with COVID-19, enrolled during active disease. The CDR3 runs from the conserved cysteine through the conserved F or W. The D gene is left open where the match is weak. The size entry is marked missing in some rows and otherwise reads once, few, many or a size class.

d_call	v_call	clone_size	j_call	cdr3_nt	cdr3_aa
-	TRBV7-9	-	TRBJ2-3	TGTGCCAGCAGCTCCGCTGGGGCGACGCAGTATTTT	CASSSAGATQYF
TRBD2	TRBV4-3	-	TRBJ2-7	TGCGCCAGCAGCCAAGATCCTTTGGGACTATCCTACGAGCAGTACTTC	CASSQDPLGLSYEQYF
-	TRBV28	few	TRBJ2-7	TGTGCCAGCCAAAGGTCCGGGATGGCCTACGAGCAGTACTTC	CASQRSGMAYEQYF
-	TRBV27	-	TRBJ2-7	TGTGCCAGCAGGCATCCGGGTCGGAGCTCCTACGAGCAGTACTTC	CASRHPGRSSYEQYF
-	TRBV7-9	-	TRBJ2-2	TGTGCCAGCAGATCCTCTAGCGATTCGGGCTGGGAGCTGTTTTTT	CASRSSSDSGWELFF
TRBD1	TRBV29-1	-	TRBJ1-2	TGCAGCGTTGAAGGTCACTTGGGACAGTATGGCTACACCTTC	CSVEGHLGQYGYTF
-	TRBV5-1	-	TRBJ1-1	TGCGCCAGCAGCTTGGAGGCAGGTAATATGAACACTGAAGCTTTCTTT	CASSLEAGNMNTEAFF
-	TRBV6-2/TRBV6-3	-	TRBJ1-2	TGTGCCAGCAGTACCCCAGGGGCAGGAGGCTACACCTTC	CASSTPGAGGYTF
TRBD1	TRBV30	-	TRBJ2-5	TGTGCCTGGAGTGGTTCGGGACAGAACCAAGAGACCCAGTACTTC	CAWSGSGQNQETQYF
-	TRBV2	-	TRBJ1-2	TGTGCCAGCAGGGTCAGGTCAGACTATGGCTACACCTTC	CASRVRSDYGYTF
-	TRBV30	-	TRBJ2-1	TGTGCTGGGGGGAGCGCCTACAATGAGCAGTTCTTC	CAGGSAYNEQFF
-	TRBV19	-	TRBJ2-3	TGTGCCAGTAGTATCGGGTTGAGCACAGATACGCAGTATTTT	CASSIGLSTDTQYF
-	TRBV5-4	-	TRBJ2-7	TGTGCCAGCAGCTTGGCGGGACACGGACGGTACGAGCAGTACTTC	CASSLAGHGRYEQYF
-	TRBV5-1	-	TRBJ2-1	TGCGCCAGCAGCTCTCTCCGTAGTACGAATGAGCAGTTCTTC	CASSSLRSTNEQFF
TRBD2	TRBV7-9	-	TRBJ2-5	TGTGCCAGCAGCTTGGGGGACTACGGCGGAGAGACCCAGTACTTC	CASSLGDYGGETQYF
TRBD1	TRBV18	-	TRBJ2-3	TGTGCCAGCTCACTCGGGACAGGGACAGATACGCAGTATTTT	CASSLGTGTDTQYF
-	TRBV28	-	TRBJ2-7	TGTGCCAGCAGTTTACGCGGGGGCCTCTACGAGCAGTACTTC	CASSLRGGLYEQYF
-	TRBV6-1	-	TRBJ1-1	TGTGCCAGCAGTGAAGCGGACACAAGAGGCGCTTTCTTT	CASSEADTRGAFF
TRBD1	TRBV2	-	TRBJ2-3	TGTGCCAGCAGTTGGGAGGGACAGGGGGTGGATACGCAGTATTTT	CASSWEGQGVDTQYF
TRBD1	TRBV29-1	-	TRBJ2-1	TGCAGCGTCCCGACAGGGGGGGCCTACAATGAGCAGTTCTTC	CSVPTGGAYNEQFF
TRBD2	TRBV19	-	TRBJ2-1	TGTGCCAGTAGGCTGACTAGCGGGAGTAACTATGAGCAGTTCTTC	CASRLTSGSNYEQFF
TRBD2	TRBV7-2	-	TRBJ2-3	TGTGCCAGCAGCTCCTCCCTAGCGGGAGGGGGCACAGATACGCAGTATTTT	CASSSSLAGGGTDTQYF
-	TRBV28	-	TRBJ2-2	TGTGCCAGCAGATATAGCGGTTACACCGGGGAGCTGTTTTTT	CASRYSGYTGELFF
-	TRBV7-2	-	TRBJ1-5	TGTGCCAGCAGCTTATACGGAGGGGCGAGCAATCAGCCCCAGCATTTT	CASSLYGGASNQPQHF
TRBD2	TRBV5-1	-	TRBJ2-3	TGCGCCAGCAGCCCGCCCGGGACTACAAAAGCAGATACGCAGTATTTT	CASSPPGTTKADTQYF
TRBD2	TRBV5-1	-	TRBJ2-7	TGCGCCAGCAGCGCGGGCGGACTAGCGGGAGGTGAGCAGTACTTC	CASSAGGLAGGEQYF
-	TRBV19	-	TRBJ1-6	TGTGCCAGTAAAAACAGCTATAATTCACCCCTCCACTTT	CASKNSYNSPLHF
-	TRBV27	-	TRBJ1-5	TGTGCCACGAGGGCGGCCGGCAGCAATCAGCCCCAGCATTTT	CATRAAGSNQPQHF
-	TRBV19	-	TRBJ2-5	TGTGCCAGTAGTATGGGGCAGGGGTGGGAGACCCAGTACTTC	CASSMGQGWETQYF
-	TRBV27	-	TRBJ2-3	TGTGCCAGCAGTTCCAACACAGATACGCAGTATTTT	CASSSNTDTQYF
-	TRBV5-1	-	TRBJ2-3	TGCGCCAGCAGCTTGCCCCAGGGAACAGATACGCAGTATTTT	CASSLPQGTDTQYF
-	TRBV5-1	-	TRBJ2-3	TGCGCCAGCAGCTTGGTTCCAGGGAGCACAGATACGCAGTATTTT	CASSLVPGSTDTQYF
TRBD1	TRBV2	-	TRBJ2-3	TGTGCCAGCCGGCCGCAGGGGGGCACAGATACGCAGTATTTT	CASRPQGGTDTQYF
TRBD2	TRBV7-2	-	TRBJ2-7	TGTGCCAGCAGCTTAGGCGGGAGGAACTACGAGCAGTACTTC	CASSLGGRNYEQYF
TRBD2	TRBV5-4	-	TRBJ2-3	TGTGCCAGCAGCCCGGGACTAGCGGGGAGGGGCCCCACAGATACGCAGTATTTT	CASSPGLAGRGPTDTQYF
-	TRBV29-1	-	TRBJ2-5	TGCAGCGTTGAACCCTCCTCGGGGACCCAGTACTTC	CSVEPSSGTQYF
TRBD2	TRBV13	-	TRBJ2-7	TGTGCCAGCAGCCCCGGCACCGGGACTAGCTACGAGCAGTACTTC	CASSPGTGTSYEQYF
TRBD2	TRBV2	few	TRBJ2-2	TGTGCCAGCACAGGCCTAGCGGGAGGAAACGGGGAGCTGTTTTTT	CASTGLAGGNGELFF
-	TRBV10-3	-	TRBJ2-3	TGTGCCATCAGTAGCGGGCCGAGGGAAGGAGATACGCAGTATTTT	CAISSGPREGDTQYF
TRBD2	TRBV24-1	-	TRBJ2-1	TGTGCCACCAGTGATGGGACTAGTCGGAATGAGCAGTTCTTC	CATSDGTSRNEQFF
TRBD1	TRBV29-1	-	TRBJ2-1	TGCAGCGTTCGAGGACAGGGGGGCGATGAGCAGTTCTTC	CSVRGQGGDEQFF